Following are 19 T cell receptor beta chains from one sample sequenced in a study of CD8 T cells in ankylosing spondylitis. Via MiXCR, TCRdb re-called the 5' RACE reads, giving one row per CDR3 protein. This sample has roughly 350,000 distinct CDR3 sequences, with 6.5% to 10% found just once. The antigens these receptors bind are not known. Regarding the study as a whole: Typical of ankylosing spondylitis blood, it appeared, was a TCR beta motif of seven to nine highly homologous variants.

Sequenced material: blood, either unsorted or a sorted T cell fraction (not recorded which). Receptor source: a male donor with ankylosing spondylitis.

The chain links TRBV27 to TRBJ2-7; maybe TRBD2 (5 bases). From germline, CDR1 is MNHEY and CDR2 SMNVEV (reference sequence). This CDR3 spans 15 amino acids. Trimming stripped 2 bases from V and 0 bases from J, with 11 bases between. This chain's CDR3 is CASSLRADFSYEQYF. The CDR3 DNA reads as TGTGCCAGCAGTTTACGAGCGGATTTCTCCTACGAGCAGTACTTC.

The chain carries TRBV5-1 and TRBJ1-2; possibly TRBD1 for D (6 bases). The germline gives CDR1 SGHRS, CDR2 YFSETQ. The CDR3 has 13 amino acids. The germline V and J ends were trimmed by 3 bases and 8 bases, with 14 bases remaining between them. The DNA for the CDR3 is TGCGCCAGCAGCTCTCCAGGGGCGCAGGGCTACACCTTC. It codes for CASSSPGAQGYTF.

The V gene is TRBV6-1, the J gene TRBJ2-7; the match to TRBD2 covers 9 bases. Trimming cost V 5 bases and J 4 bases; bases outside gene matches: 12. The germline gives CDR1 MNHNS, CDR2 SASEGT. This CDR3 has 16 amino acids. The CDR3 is CASSPPESGGPYEQYF. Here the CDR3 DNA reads TGTGCCAGCAGTCCCCCCGAAAGCGGGGGGCCTTACGAGCAGTACTTC.

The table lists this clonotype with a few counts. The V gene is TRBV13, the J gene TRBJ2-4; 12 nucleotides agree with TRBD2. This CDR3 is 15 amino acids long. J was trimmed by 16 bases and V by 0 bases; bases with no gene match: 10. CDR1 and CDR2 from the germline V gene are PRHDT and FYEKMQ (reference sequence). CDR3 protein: CASSLGSLAGGWDYF. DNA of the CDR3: TGTGCCAGCAGCTTAGGATCCCTAGCGGGAGGGTGGGACTACTTC.

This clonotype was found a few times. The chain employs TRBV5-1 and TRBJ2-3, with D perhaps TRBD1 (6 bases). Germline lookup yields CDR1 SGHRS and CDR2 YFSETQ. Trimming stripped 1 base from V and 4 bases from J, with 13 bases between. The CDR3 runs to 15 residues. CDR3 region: CASSLLGALADTQYF. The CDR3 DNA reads TGCGCCAGCAGCTTGTTGGGGGCACTCGCAGATACGCAGTATTTT. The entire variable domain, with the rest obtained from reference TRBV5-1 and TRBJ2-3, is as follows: KAGVTQTPRYLIKTRGQQVTLSCSPISGHRSVSWYQQTPGQGLQFLFEYFSETQRNKGNFPGRFSGRQFSNSRSEMNVSTLELGDSALYLCASSLLGALADTQYFGPGTRLTVL.

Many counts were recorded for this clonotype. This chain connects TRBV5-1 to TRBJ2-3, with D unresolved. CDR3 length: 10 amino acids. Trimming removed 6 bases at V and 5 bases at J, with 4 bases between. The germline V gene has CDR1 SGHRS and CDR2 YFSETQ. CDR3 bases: TGCGCCAGCAAAGGAGATACGCAGTATTTT. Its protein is CASKGDTQYF.

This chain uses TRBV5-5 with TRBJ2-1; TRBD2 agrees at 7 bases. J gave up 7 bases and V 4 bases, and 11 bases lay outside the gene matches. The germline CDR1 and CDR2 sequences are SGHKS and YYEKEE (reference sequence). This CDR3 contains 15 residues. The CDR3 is CASSIPGLKGNEQFF. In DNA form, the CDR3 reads TGTGCCAGCAGCATCCCGGGACTAAAGGGGAATGAGCAGTTCTTC.

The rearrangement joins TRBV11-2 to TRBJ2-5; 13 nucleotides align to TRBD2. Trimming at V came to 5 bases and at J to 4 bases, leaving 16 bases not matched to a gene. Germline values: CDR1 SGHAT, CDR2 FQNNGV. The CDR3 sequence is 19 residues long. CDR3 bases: TGTGCCAGCAGCCTGGGGGAGAGGACTAGCGGGAGCTTAGGAGAGACCCAGTACTTC. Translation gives CASSLGERTSGSLGETQYF.

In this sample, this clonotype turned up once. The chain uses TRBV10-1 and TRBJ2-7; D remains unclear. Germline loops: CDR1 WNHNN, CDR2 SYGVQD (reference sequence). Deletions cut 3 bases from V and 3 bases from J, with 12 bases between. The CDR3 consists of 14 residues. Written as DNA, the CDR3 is TGCGCCAGCAGTGAATCCGGATCGGGCTACGAGCAGTACTTC. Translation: CASSESGSGYEQYF.

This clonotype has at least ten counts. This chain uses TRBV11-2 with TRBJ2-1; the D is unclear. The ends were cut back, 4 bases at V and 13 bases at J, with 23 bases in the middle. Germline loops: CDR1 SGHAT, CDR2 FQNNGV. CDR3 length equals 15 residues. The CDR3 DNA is TGTGCCAGCAGCTCCGCGAACGGTCCTGGGTTTAATCAGTTCTTC. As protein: CASSSANGPGFNQFF.

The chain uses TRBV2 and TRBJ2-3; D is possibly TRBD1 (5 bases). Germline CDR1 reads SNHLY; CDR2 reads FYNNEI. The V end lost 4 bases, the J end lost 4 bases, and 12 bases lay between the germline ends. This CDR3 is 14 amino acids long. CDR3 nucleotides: TGTGCCAGCAGTGGAAACAGGCCCCCAGATACGCAGTATTTT. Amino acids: CASSGNRPPDTQYF.

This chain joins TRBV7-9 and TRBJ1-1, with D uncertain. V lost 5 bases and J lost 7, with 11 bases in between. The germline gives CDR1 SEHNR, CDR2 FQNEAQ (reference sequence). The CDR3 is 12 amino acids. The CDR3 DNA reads TGTGCCAGCAGCCCCCAAAGTAATGAAGCTTTCTTT. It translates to CASSPQSNEAFF.

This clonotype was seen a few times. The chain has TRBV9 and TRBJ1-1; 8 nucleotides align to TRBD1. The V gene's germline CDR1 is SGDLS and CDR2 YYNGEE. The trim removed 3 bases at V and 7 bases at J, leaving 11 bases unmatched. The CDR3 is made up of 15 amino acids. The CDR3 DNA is TGTGCCAGCAGCGAGACCCCTAACAGGGGGGATGAAGCTTTCTTT. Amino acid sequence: CASSETPNRGDEAFF.

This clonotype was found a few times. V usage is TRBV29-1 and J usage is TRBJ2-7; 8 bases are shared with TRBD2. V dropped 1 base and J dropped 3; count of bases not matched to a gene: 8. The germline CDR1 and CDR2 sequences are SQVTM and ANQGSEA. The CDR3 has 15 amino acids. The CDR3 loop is CSVEGSSGSRYEQYF. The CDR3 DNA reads TGCAGCGTTGAAGGTTCGAGCGGGAGTCGCTACGAGCAGTACTTC.

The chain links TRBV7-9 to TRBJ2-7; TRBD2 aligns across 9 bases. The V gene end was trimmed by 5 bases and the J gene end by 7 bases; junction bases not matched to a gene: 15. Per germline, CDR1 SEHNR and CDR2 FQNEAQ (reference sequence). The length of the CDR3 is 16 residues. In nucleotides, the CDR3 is TGTGCCAGCAGCGCCCCGACTAGCGGATGGGCCGAAGAGCAGTACTTC. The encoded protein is CASSAPTSGWAEEQYF.

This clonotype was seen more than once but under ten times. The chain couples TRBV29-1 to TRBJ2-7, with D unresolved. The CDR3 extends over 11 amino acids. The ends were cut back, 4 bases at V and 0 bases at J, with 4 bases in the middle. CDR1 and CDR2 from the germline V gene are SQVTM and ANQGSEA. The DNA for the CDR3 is TGCAGCGTTGTCGTCTCCTACGAGCAGTACTTC. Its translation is CSVVVSYEQYF.

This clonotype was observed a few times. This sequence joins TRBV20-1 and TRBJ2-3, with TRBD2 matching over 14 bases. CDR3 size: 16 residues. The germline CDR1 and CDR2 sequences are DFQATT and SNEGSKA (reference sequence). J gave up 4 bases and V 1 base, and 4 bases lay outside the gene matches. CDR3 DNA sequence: TGCAGTGCTAGAGGGGGGACTAGCGGGAGCCCAGATACGCAGTATTTT. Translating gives CSARGGTSGSPDTQYF.

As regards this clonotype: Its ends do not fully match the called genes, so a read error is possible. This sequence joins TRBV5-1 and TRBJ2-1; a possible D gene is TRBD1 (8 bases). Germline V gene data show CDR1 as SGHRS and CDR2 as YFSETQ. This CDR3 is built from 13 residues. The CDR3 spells CASSLDTGGVRIF. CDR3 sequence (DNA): TGCGCCAGCAGCTTGGACACAGGGGGGGTCCGAATCTTC. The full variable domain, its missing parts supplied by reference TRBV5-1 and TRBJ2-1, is KAGVTQTPRYLIKTRGQQVTLSCSPISGHRSVSWYQQTPGQGLQFLFEYFSETQRNKGNFPGRFSGRQFSNSRSEMNVSTLELGDSALYLCASSLDTGGVRIFGPGTRLTVL.

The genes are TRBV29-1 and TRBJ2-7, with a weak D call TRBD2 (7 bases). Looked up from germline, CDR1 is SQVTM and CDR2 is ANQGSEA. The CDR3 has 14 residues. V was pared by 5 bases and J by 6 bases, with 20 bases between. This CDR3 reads CSVRQQGSGGEQYF. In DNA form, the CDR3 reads TGCAGCGTTCGCCAACAGGGTTCGGGGGGCGAGCAGTACTTC.